This passage covers 2 T cell receptor beta chains from one sample sequenced in a study of response to subunit inactivated influenza vaccine (dated by TCRdb to 2017 to 2018). The method behind the library was RT-PCR. Sequencing was carried out with an Illumina HiSeq 2500. TCRdb handled the public reads itself, with Q25 trimming in fastp and clone calling in MiXCR, and kept productive beta chains. Duplicate CDR3 protein sequences are folded into a single record with the most common DNA and genes. This sample comprises about 540,000 distinct CDR3 sequences, approximately 20% of them detected only once. 2.8% of the sample belongs to the ten largest clones. These data also formed part of another study, on T cells expressing NK-cell markers. The second study reports: The TCR beta cDNA libraries were made using 5'RACE template switching, a step that added both a universal primer site and unique molecular identifiers.

This specimen was CD4+ T cells sorted from PBMCs, taken approximately 13 days after vaccination. The receptors were sampled from a man aged 45-65 years who received an inactivated influenza vaccine. Donor details come from another sample of the same person, matched by shared clones.

The CDR3 DNA reads as TGTGCCAGCAGCTTAGGGCTGAATACAGGACTACGGTCCTACGAGCAGTACTTC. This sequence encodes CASSLGLNTGLRSYEQYF. V is TRBV7-2 and J is TRBJ2-7, with a possible D match to TRBD2 (6 bases). Germline CDR1 is SGHTA and CDR2 is FQGNSA. The CDR3 is made up of 18 amino acids. Trimming removed 1 base at V and 1 base at J, with 20 bases between.

This clonotype was detected many times. The gene calls are TRBV7-9 and TRBJ2-7; 10 nucleotides agree with TRBD2. The V and J ends lost 6 bases and 6 bases, in that order; junction bases with no gene match: 17. The CDR3 sequence is 17 residues long. CDR1 is SEHNR and CDR2 is FQNEAQ in the germline V gene (reference sequence). CDR3 protein: CASRGGASGRLGSEQYF. The CDR3 bases are TGTGCCAGCAGGGGGGGGGCTAGCGGGAGACTTGGCTCCGAGCAGTACTTC.